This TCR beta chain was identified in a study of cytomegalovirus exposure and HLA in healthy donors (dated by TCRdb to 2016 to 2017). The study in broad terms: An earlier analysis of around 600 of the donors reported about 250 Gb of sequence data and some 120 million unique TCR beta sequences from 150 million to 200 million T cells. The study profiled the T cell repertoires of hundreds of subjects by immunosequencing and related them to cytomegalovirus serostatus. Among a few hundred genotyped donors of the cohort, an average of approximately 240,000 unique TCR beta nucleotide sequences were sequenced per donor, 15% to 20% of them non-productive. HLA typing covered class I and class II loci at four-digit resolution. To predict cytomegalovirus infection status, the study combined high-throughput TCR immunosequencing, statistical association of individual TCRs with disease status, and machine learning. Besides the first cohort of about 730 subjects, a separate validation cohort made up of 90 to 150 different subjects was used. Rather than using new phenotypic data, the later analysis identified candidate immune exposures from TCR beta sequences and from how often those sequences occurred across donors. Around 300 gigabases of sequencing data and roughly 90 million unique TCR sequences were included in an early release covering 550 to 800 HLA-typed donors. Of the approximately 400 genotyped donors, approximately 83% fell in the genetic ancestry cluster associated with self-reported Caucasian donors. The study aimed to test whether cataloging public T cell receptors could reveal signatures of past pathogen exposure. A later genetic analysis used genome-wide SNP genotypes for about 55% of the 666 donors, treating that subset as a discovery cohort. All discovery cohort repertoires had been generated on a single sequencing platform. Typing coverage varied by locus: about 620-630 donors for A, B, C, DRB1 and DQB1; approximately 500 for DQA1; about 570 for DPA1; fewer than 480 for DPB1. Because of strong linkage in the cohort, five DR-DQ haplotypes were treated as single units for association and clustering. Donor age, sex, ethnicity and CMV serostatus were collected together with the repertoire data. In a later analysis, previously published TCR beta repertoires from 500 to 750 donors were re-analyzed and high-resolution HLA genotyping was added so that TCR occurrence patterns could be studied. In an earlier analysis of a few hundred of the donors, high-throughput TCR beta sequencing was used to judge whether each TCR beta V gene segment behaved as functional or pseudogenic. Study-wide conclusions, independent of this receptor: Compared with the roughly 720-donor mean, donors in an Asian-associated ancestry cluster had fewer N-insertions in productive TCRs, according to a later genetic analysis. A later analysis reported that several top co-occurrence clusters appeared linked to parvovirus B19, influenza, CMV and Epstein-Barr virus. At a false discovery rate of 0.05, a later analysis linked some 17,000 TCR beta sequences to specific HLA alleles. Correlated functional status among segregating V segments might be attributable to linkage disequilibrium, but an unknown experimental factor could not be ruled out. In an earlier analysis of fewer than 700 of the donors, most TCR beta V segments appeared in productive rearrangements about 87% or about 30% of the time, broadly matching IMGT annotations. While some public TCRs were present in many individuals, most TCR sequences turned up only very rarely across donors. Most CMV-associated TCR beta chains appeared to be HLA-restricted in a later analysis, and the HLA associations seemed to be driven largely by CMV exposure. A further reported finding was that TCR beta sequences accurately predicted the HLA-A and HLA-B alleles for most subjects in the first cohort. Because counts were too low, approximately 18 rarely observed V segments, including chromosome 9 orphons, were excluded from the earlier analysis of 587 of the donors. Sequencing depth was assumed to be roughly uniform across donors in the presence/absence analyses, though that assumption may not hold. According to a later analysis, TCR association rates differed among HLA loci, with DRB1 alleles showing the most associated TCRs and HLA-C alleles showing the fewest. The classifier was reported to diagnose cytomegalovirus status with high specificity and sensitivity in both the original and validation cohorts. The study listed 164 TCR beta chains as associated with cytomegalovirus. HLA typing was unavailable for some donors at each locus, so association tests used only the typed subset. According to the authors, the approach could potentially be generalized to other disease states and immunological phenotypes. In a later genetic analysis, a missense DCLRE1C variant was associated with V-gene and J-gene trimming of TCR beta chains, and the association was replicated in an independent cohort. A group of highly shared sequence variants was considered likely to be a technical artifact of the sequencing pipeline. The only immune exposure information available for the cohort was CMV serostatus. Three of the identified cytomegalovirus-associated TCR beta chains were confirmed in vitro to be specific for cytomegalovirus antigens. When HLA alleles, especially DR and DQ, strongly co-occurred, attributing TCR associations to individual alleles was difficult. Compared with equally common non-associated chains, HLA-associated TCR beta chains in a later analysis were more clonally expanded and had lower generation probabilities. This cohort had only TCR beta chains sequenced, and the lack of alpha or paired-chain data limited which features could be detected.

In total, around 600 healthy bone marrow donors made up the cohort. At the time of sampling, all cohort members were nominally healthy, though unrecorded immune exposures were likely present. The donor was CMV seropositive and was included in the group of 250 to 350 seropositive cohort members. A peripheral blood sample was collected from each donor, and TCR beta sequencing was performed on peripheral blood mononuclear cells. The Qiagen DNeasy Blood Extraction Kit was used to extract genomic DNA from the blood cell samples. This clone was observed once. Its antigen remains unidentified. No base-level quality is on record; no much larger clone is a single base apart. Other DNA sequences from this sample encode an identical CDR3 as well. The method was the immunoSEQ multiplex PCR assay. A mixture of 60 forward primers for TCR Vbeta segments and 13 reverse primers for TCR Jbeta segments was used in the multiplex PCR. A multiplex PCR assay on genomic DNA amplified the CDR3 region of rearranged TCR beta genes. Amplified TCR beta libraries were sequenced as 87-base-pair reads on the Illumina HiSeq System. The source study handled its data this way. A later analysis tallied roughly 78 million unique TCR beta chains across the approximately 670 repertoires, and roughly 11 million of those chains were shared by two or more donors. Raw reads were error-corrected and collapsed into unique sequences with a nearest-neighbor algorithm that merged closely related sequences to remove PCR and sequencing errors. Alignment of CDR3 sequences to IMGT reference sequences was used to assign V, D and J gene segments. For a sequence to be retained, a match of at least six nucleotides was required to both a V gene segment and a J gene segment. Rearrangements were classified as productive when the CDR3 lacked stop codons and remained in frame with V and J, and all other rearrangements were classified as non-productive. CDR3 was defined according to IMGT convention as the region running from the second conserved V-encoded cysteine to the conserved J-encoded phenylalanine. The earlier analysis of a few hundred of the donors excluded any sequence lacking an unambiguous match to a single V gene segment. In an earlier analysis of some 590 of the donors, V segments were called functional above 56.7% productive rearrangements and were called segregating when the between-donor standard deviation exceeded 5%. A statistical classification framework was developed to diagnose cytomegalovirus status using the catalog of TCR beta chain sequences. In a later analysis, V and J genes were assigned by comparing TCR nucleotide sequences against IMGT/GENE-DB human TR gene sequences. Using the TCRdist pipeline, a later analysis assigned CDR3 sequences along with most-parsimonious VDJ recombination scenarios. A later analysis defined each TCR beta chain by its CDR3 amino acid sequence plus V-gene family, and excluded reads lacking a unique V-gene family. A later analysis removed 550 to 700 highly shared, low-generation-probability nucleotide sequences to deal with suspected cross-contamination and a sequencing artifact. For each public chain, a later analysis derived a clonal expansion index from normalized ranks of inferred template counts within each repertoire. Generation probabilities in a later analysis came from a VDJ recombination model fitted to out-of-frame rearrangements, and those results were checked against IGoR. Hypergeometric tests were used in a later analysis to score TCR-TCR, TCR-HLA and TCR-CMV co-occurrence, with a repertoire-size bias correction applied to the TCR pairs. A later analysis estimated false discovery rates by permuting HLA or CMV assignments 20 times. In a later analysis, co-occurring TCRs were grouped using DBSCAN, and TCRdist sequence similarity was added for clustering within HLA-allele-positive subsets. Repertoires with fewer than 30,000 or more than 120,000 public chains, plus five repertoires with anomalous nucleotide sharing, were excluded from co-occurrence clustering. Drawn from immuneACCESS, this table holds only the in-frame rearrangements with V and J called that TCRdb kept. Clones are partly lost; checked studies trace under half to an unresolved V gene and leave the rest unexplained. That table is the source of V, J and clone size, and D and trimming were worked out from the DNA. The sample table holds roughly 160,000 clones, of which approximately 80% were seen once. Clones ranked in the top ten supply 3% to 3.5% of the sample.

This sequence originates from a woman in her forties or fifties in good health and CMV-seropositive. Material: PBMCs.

The CDR3 region: CASSLDGLAGPEQFF. The DNA sequence is given as TGTGCCAGCAGCTTAGACGGATTAGCGGGCCCCGAGCAGTTCTTC. The rearrangement combines TRBV13 with TRBJ2-1, and TRBD2 matches 7 of the central bases. There are 15 amino acids in the CDR3, from cysteine to phenylalanine inclusive. This entry keeps only the CDR3 DNA: 45 bases, framed from base 1. Compared with germline, V lacks 1 base and J lacks 10 bases; bases without a gene match: 10. Reading the germline V gene (reference sequence) gives CDR1 PRHDT and CDR2 FYEKMQ.